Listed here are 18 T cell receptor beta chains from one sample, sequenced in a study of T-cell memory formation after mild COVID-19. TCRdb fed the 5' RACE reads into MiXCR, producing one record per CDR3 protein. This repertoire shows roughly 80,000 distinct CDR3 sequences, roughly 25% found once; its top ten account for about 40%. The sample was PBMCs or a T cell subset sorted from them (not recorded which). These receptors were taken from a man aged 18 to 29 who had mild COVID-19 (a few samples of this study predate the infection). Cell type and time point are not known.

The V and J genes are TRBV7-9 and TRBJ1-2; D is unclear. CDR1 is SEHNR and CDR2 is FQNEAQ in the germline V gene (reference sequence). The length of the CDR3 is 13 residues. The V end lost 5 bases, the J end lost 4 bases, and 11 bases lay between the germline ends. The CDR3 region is CASSIGTVYGYTF. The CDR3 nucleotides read TGTGCCAGCAGCATCGGAACAGTCTATGGCTACACCTTC. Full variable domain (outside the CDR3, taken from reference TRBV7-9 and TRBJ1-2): DTGVSQNPRHKITKRGQNVTFRCDPISEHNRLYWYRQTLGQGPEFLTYFQNEAQLEKSRLLSDRFSAERPKGSFSTLEIQRTEQGDSAMYLCASSIGTVYGYTFGSGTRLTVV.

In DNA form, the CDR3 reads TGTGCCAGCAGCGCCGACAGGAGTAACTATGGCTACACCTTC. Translation gives CASSADRSNYGYTF. The V gene is TRBV7-2, the J gene TRBJ1-2, with D tentatively TRBD1 (6 bases). Per the germline V gene, CDR1 is SGHTA and CDR2 is FQGNSA. Trimming took 5 bases from V and 1 from J, leaving 11 bases between them. CDR3 length: 14 amino acids. The variable domain in full, completed from reference TRBV7-2 and TRBJ1-2, reads GAGVSQSPSNKVTEKGKDVELRCDPISGHTALYWYRQSLGQGLEFLIYFQGNSAPDKSGLPSDRFSAERTGGSVSTLTIQRTQQEDSAVYLCASSADRSNYGYTFGSGTRLTVV.

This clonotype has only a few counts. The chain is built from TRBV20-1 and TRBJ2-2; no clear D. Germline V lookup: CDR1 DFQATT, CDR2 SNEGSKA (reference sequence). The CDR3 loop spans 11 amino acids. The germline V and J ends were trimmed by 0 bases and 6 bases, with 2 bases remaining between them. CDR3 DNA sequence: TGCAGTGCTAGAGAAGCCGGGGAGCTGTTTTTT. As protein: CSAREAGELFF.

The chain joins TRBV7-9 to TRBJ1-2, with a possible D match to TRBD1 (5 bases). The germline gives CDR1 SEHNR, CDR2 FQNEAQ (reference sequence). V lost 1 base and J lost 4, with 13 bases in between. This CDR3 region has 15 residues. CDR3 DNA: TGTGCCAGCAGCTTAGGTTGGGGCGAGAGCTATGGCTACACCTTC. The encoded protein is CASSLGWGESYGYTF.

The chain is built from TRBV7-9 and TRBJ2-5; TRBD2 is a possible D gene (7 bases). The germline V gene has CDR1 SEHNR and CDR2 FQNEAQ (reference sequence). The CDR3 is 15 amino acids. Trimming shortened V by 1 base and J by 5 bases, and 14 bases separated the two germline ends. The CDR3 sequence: CASSLVGRGRETQYF. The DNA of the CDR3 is TGTGCCAGCAGCTTAGTCGGGCGGGGGCGTGAGACCCAGTACTTC. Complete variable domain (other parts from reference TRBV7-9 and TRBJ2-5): DTGVSQNPRHKITKRGQNVTFRCDPISEHNRLYWYRQTLGQGPEFLTYFQNEAQLEKSRLLSDRFSAERPKGSFSTLEIQRTEQGDSAMYLCASSLVGRGRETQYFGPGTRLLVL.

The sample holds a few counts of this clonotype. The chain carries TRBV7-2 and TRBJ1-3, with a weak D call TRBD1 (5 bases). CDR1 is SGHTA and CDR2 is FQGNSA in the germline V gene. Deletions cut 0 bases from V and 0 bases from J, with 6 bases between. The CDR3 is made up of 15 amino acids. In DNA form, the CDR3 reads TGTGCCAGCAGCTTAGCGGGGGGCTCTGGAAACACCATATATTTT. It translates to CASSLAGGSGNTIYF.

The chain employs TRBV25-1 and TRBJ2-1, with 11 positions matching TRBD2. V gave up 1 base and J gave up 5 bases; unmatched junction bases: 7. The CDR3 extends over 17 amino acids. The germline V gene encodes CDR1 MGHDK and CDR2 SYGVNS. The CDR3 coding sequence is TGTGCCAGCAGTGAATTAGGCCTAGCGGGGGGCCACAATGAGCAGTTCTTC. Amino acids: CASSELGLAGGHNEQFF.

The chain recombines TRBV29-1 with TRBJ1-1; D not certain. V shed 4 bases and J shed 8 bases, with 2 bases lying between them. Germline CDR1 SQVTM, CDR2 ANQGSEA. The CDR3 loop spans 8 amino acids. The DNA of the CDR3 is TGCAGCGTTGGGGAAGCTTTCTTT. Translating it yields CSVGEAFF.

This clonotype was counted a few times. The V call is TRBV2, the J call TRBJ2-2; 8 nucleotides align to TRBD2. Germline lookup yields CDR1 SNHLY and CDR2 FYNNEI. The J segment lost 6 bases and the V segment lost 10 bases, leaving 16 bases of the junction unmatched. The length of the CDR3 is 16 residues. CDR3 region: CANRVLSRGGSGELFF. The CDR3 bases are TGTGCCAACAGGGTCCTCTCCCGGGGGGGCTCCGGGGAGCTGTTTTTT.

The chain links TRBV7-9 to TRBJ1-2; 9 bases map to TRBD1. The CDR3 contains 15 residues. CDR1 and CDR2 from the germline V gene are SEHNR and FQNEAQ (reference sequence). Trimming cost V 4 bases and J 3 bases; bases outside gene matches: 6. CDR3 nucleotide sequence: TGTGCCAGCAGCTCGCGGGACAGGGAGCACTATGGCTACACCTTC. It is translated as CASSSRDREHYGYTF.

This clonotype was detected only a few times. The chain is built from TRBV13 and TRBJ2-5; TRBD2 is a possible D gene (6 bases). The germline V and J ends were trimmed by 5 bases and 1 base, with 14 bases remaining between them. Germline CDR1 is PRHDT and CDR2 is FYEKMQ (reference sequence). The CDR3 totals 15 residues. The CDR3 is CASSRMAGSQETQYF. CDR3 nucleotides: TGTGCCAGCAGCCGGATGGCGGGGAGCCAAGAGACCCAGTACTTC.

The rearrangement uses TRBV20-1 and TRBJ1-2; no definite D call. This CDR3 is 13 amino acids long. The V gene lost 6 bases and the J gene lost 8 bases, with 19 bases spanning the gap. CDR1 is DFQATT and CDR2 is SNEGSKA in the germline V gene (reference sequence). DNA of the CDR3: TGCAGTGCGGAGGAACAAAGGGTGGACGGCTACACCTTC. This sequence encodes CSAEEQRVDGYTF.

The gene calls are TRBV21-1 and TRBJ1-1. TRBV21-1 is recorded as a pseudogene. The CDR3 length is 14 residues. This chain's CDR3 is CASSKAKGNTEAFF. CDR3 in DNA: TGTGCCAGCAGCAAAGCGAAAGGGAACACTGAAGCTTTCTTT.

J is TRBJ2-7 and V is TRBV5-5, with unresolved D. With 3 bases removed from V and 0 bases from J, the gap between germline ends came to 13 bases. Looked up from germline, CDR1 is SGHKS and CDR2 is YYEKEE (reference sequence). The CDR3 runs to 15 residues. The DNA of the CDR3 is TGTGCCAGCAGCTCGCATGGGATGAGCTCCTACGAGCAGTACTTC. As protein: CASSSHGMSSYEQYF.

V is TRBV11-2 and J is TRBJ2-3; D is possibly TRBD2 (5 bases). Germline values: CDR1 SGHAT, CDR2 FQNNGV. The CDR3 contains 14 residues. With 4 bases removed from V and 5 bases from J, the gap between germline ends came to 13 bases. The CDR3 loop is CASSSQFGEDTQYF. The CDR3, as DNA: TGTGCCAGCAGCTCCCAATTCGGGGAAGATACGCAGTATTTT.

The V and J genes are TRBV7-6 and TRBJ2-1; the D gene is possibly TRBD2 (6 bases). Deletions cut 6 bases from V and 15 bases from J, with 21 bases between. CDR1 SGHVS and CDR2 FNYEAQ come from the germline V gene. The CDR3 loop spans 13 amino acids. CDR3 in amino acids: CASRHAGPEGMFF. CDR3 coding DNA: TGTGCCAGCAGGCACGCGGGCCCGGAGGGTATGTTCTTC.

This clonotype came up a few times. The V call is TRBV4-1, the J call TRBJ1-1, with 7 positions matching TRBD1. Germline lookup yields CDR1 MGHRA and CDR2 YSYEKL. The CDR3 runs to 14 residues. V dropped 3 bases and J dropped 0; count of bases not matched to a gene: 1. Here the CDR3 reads CASSQQGVNTEAFF. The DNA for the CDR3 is TGCGCCAGCAGCCAGCAGGGGGTGAACACTGAAGCTTTCTTT.

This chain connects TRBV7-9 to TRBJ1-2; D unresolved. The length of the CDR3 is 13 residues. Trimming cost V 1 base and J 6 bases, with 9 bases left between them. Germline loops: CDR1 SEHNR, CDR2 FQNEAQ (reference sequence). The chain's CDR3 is CASSLVGVDGYTF. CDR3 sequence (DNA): TGTGCCAGCAGCTTAGTCGGGGTTGATGGCTACACCTTC.